Listed below are T cell receptor beta chains from one sample, sequenced in a study of human T cells and chemical hapten exposure. MiXCR, run by TCRdb on the RACE reads, gives a single entry per CDR3 protein. This sample has 330,000 or so distinct CDR3 sequences; under 6.5% occur once, and the top ten carry 5% to 6%. The starting material was whole blood, obtained in connection with sensitization to the hapten diphenylcyclopropenone (DPC). Receptor source: a woman between 18 and 29 years old with alopecia areata. Some clones in this sample may be carry-over from other donors' samples. The CDR3 runs from the conserved cysteine through the conserved F or W. Fields, in order: CDR3 DNA, CDR3 protein, J gene, clone size, D gene, V gene. D genes are given only for firm matches. Clone size is given for some rows only: seen once, a few or many times, or a class if the clone is expanded.

TGTGCCAGCAGTACCGCATGGGGGACAGGGCGCAATGAGCAGTTCTTC CASSTAWGTGRNEQFF TRBJ2-1 - TRBD1 TRBV27
TGCGCCAGCAGCTTGGTATCGGCGAACACTGAAGCTTTCTTT CASSLVSANTEAFF TRBJ1-1 many - TRBV5-1
TGCAGCGTTGAAGAAGCAGGGCGGGGGACTGAAGCTTTCTTT CSVEEAGRGTEAFF TRBJ1-1 many - TRBV29-1
TGTGCCATCACCCCAGGGGGAGGAGGGTCTGGGGCCAACGTCCTGACTTTC CAITPGGGGSGANVLTF TRBJ2-6 many - TRBV10-3
TGTGCCAGCAGTTTAACTATGACTAGCTTGGCCGGGGAGCTGTTTTTT CASSLTMTSLAGELFF TRBJ2-2 - TRBD2 TRBV12-3/TRBV12-4
TGTGCCAGCAGCCAAACTAGCGAGGGCGAGCAGTACTTC CASSQTSEGEQYF TRBJ2-7 many TRBD2 TRBV3-1
TGTGCCAGCAGCTCCGGGACAGAACTCACAGATACGCAGTATTTT CASSSGTELTDTQYF TRBJ2-3 - TRBD1 TRBV5-6
TGTGCCAGCAGCCCCGTAGCGGGGAAAAACATTCAGTACTTC CASSPVAGKNIQYF TRBJ2-4 many TRBD2 TRBV7-3
TGTGCCAGCAGCTTAGCCTGGGACGAGACCCAGTACTTC CASSLAWDETQYF TRBJ2-5 few - TRBV7-2
TGTGCCAGCAGCGTGCCAGCCCGTTATAATTCACCCCTCCACTTT CASSVPARYNSPLHF TRBJ1-6 many - TRBV5-5
TGTGCCAGCAGCCTTGGGACAGGGCGAAACTATGGCTACACCTTC CASSLGTGRNYGYTF TRBJ1-2 - TRBD1 TRBV7-2
TGTGCCAGCACGGCCGGGGGGGACGAGCAGTACTTC CASTAGGDEQYF TRBJ2-7 - TRBD2 TRBV6-5
TGTGCCAGCAGTTACGACCTCTCACAAGCTTACGAGCAGTACTTC CASSYDLSQAYEQYF TRBJ2-7 many - TRBV6-5
TGTGCCAGCAGTTTCTCCGGACTAGGCACAGATACGCAGTATTTT CASSFSGLGTDTQYF TRBJ2-3 - TRBD2 TRBV27
TGTGCCAGCAGCTTGGCGACTCCGGGCCCCAAGCATTTT CASSLATPGPKHF TRBJ1-5 - - TRBV5-5
TGTGCCAGCAGACGACAGGGCTACACAGATACGCAGTATTTT CASRRQGYTDTQYF TRBJ2-3 many TRBD1 TRBV6-2/TRBV6-3
TGTGCCAGCAGTTACGAGGGCTGGACTAGCACAGATACGCAGTATTTT CASSYEGWTSTDTQYF TRBJ2-3 many - TRBV6-2/TRBV6-3
TGCGCCAGCAGCTTGGAGGGTTGGGAAAGCACTGAAGCTTTCTTT CASSLEGWESTEAFF TRBJ1-1 few - TRBV5-1
TGTGCCAGCAGCCCCGACGGTTTCGGTCAGCCCCAGCATTTT CASSPDGFGQPQHF TRBJ1-5 few - TRBV7-9
TGTGCCAGCAGCTGGGACAGGGACTACCCTAACTATGGCTACACCTTC CASSWDRDYPNYGYTF TRBJ1-2 few TRBD1 TRBV6-5